This T cell receptor (beta chain) originates from a study of T cell repertoires in cytomegalovirus infection. This CDR3 contains 16 residues. Germline lookup yields CDR1 SGHVS and CDR2 FQNEAQ. With 2 bases removed from V and 4 bases from J, the gap between germline ends came to 17 bases. TCRdb independently ran MiXCR on the reads; one entry per CDR3 protein. The sample yields some 680,000 distinct CDR3 sequences, 35% to 45% seen once. This clonotype was recorded only once. Being one base from a much bigger clone, this may be a read error. This is likely a read error, given that the CDR3 carries no conserved phenylalanine or tryptophan at its end.

J is TRBJ1-1 and V is TRBV7-8; a possible D gene is TRBD1 (5 bases). Sequenced material: PBMCs. The receptor's source is a human donor in good health (CMV status not recorded). Some clones in this sample may be carry-over from other donors' samples. CDR3 sequence: CASSLFWPSGGTEAFS. Written as DNA, the CDR3 is TGTGCCAGCAGCTTATTCTGGCCTTCGGGGGGCACTGAAGCTTTCTCT.